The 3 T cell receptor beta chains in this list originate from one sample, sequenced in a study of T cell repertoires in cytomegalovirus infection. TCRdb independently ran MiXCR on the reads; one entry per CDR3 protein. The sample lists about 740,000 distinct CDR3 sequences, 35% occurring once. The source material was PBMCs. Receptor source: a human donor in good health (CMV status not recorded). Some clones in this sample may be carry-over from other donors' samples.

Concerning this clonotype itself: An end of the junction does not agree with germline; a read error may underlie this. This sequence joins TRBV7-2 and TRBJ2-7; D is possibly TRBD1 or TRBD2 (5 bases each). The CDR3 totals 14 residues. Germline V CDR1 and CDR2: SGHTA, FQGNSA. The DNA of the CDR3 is TGTGCCAGCAGCTTAGCGGGACGCTCCTACGGGCAGTACTTC. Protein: CASSLAGRSYGQYF.

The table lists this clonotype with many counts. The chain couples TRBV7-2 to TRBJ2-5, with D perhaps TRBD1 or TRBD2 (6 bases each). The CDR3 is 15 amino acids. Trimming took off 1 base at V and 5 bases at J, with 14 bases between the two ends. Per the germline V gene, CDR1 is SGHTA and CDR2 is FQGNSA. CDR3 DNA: TGTGCCAGCAGCTTAGAGACGGGGGCTAGGGAGACCCAGTACTTC. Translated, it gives CASSLETGARETQYF.

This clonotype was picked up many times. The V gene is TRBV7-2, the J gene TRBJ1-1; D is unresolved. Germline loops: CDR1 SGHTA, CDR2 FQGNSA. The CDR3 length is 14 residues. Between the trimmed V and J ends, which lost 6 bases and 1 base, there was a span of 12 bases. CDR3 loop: CASRTLPRNTEAFF. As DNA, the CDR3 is TGTGCCAGCAGAACCCTGCCGAGGAACACTGAAGCTTTCTTT.